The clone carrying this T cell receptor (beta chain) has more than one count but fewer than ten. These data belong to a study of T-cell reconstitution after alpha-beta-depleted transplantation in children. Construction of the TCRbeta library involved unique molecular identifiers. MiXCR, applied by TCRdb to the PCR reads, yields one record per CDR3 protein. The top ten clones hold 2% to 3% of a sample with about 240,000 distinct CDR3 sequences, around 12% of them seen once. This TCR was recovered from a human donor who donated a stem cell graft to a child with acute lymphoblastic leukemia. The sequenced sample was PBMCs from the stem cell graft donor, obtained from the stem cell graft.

The CDR3 here is CASRPRQGGKNIQYF. The CDR3 DNA follows: TGTGCCAGCAGACCTCGACAGGGTGGGAAAAACATTCAGTACTTC. V and J are TRBV6-1 and TRBJ2-4; 7 bases align to TRBD1. Germline V gene sequence: CDR1 MNHNS, CDR2 SASEGT. The J segment lost 4 bases and the V segment lost 6 bases, leaving 9 bases of the junction unmatched. The length of the CDR3 is 15 residues.